The 30 T cell receptor beta chains presented below share a single source sample, sequenced in a study of shared clonotypes between healthy human individuals. TCRdb's copy holds only in-frame clones and misses some; the assay was immunoSEQ multiplex PCR. The sample shows about 2.4 million clones, over 85% of them seen only once. The sequenced sample was naive CD4+ T cells from PBMCs. Described subset: CD45RA+ positively selected. The receptors were gathered from a young man in good health. Some clones in this sample may be carry-over from other donors' samples.

The chain uses TRBV7-8 and TRBJ2-1; D is perhaps TRBD1 (5 bases). This CDR3 contains 15 residues. Germline V CDR1 and CDR2: SGHVS, FQNEAQ. The V gene lost 3 bases and the J gene lost 0 bases, with 9 bases spanning the gap. The CDR3 DNA sequence: TGTGCCAGCAGCTTGAGACAGAGCTCCTACAATGAGCAGTTCTTC. Its translation is CASSLRQSSYNEQFF.

CDR3 DNA sequence: TGTGCCAGCAGTGTTTCTAACACTGAAGCTTTCTTT. It encodes CASSVSNTEAFF. V is TRBV28 and J is TRBJ1-1; D unclear. The CDR3 consists of 12 residues. V lost 5 bases to trimming and J lost 2 bases, with 6 bases between them. Germline CDR1 MDHEN, CDR2 SYDVKM.

The chain combines TRBV5-4 with TRBJ2-7; D is unclear. Germline assignment: CDR1 SGHNT and CDR2 YYREEE (reference sequence). V was shortened by 5 bases and J by 6 bases, with 3 bases between the two germline ends. The CDR3 consists of 9 residues. The CDR3 coding sequence is TGTGCCAGCAGATTCGAGCAGTACTTC. Its translation: CASRFEQYF. Full variable domain (outside the CDR3, taken from reference TRBV5-4 and TRBJ2-7): ETGVTQSPTHLIKTRGQQVTLRCSSQSGHNTVSWYQQALGQGPQFIFQYYREEENGRGNFPPRFSGLQFPNYSSELNVNALELDDSALYLCASRFEQYFGPGTRLTVT.

V gene TRBV27 combines with J gene TRBJ2-7; the D gene is possibly TRBD2 (6 bases). CDR1 is MNHEY, CDR2 SMNVEV, per germline (reference sequence). Trimming left V 2 bases short and J 3 bases short, with 11 bases between. The CDR3 has 14 amino acids. The CDR3 reads CASSLGTRIYEQYF. DNA for the CDR3: TGTGCCAGCAGTTTAGGGACTCGTATCTACGAGCAGTACTTC.

This chain uses TRBV19 with TRBJ2-3, with a weak D call TRBD1 (5 bases). V was pared by 4 bases and J by 11 bases, with 13 bases between. The CDR3 sequence is 12 residues long. In germline, CDR1 is LNHDA, CDR2 SQIVND (reference sequence). The CDR3 reads CASSTTVTEQYF. The CDR3 DNA follows: TGTGCCAGTAGTACGACAGTAACTGAGCAGTATTTT.

The chain combines TRBV28 with TRBJ2-7, with 8 bases matching TRBD1. The CDR3 runs 14 residues. Germline CDR1 is MDHEN and CDR2 is SYDVKM. Germline trimming cut 6 bases from V and 5 bases from J; bases unmatched to any gene: 9. The chain's CDR3 is CASRIPRTGNEQYF. The CDR3 DNA follows: TGTGCCAGCAGGATCCCCCGGACAGGGAACGAGCAGTACTTC. Using reference TRBV28 and TRBJ2-7 for the parts outside the CDR3, the full variable domain is DVKVTQSSRYLVKRTGEKVFLECVQDMDHENMFWYRQDPGLGLRLIYFSYDVKMKEKGDIPEGYSVSREKKERFSLILESASTNQTSMYLCASRIPRTGNEQYFGPGTRLTVT.

A word on this clone: Other DNA sequences in the same sample also yield this CDR3. The CDR3 sequence: CASSLGLAASTDTQYF. The CDR3 bases are TGCGCCAGCAGCCTGGGACTAGCGGCTAGCACAGATACGCAGTATTTT. This chain links TRBV5-1 with TRBJ2-3, with 11 bases identical to TRBD2. Germline V gene lookup returns CDR1 SGHRS and CDR2 YFSETQ. The CDR3 is 16 amino acids. With V trimmed by 4 bases and J by 0 bases, 4 bases remained unmatched.

The V and J genes are TRBV28 and TRBJ1-2; the D gene is possibly TRBD1 (5 bases). Germline CDR1 is MDHEN and CDR2 is SYDVKM. The germline V and J ends were trimmed by 0 bases and 3 bases, with 11 bases remaining between them. The CDR3 spans 15 residues. CDR3 sequence reads: CASSLWQGVDYGYTF. DNA for the CDR3: TGTGCCAGCAGTTTATGGCAGGGTGTCGACTATGGCTACACCTTC.

In DNA, the CDR3 is TGTGCCAGCAGCCCTAGAGGGACAGGGGGCTACGAGCAGTACTTC. Its translation: CASSPRGTGGYEQYF. This rearrangement joins TRBV7-8 to TRBJ2-7, with 11 bases that match TRBD1. The germline gives CDR1 SGHVS, CDR2 FQNEAQ. Unmatched junction bases numbered 6, after V lost 5 bases and J lost 3 bases. This CDR3 is built from 15 residues. Using reference TRBV7-8 and TRBJ2-7 for the parts outside the CDR3, the full variable domain is GAGVSQSPRYKVAKRGQDVALRCDPISGHVSLFWYQQALGQGPEFLTYFQNEAQLDKSGLPSDRFFAERPEGSVSTLKIQRTQQEDSAVYLCASSPRGTGGYEQYFGPGTRLTVT.

V gene TRBV4-3 combines with J gene TRBJ1-2; D gene ambiguous. The V gene's germline CDR1 is LGHNA and CDR2 YSLEER. There are 14 residues in the CDR3. V lost 1 base and J 8 bases, leaving 14 bases between the germline ends. CDR3 in DNA: TGCGCCAGCAGCCAAGTCGGTTCGGTAGGAGGCTACACCTTC. This codes for CASSQVGSVGGYTF.

The J gene is TRBJ1-2, the V gene TRBV6-1; 8 nucleotides line up with TRBD1. Germline V gene sequence: CDR1 MNHNS, CDR2 SASEGT. J lost 4 bases, V lost 4 bases, and 17 bases had no gene match. This CDR3 is built from 18 residues. The DNA for the CDR3 is TGTGCCAGCAGTGTGTACCAGACAGGGGTAGGGGGCAGCTATGGCTACACCTTC. The encoded protein is CASSVYQTGVGGSYGYTF.

The chain employs TRBV10-3 and TRBJ2-1, with 8 bases that match TRBD1. The length of the CDR3 is 15 residues. CDR1 and CDR2 (germline): ENHRY, SYGVKD. The trim removed 5 bases at V and 3 bases at J, leaving 6 bases unmatched. CDR3: CAISLDRANYNEQFF. The DNA for the CDR3 is TGTGCCATCAGTTTGGACAGGGCTAACTACAATGAGCAGTTCTTC.

The chain employs TRBV6-5 and TRBJ2-7, with D possibly matching TRBD1 (6 bases). CDR1 is MNHEY and CDR2 is SVGAGI in the germline V gene. Trimming pared 6 bases from V and 0 bases from J, leaving 15 bases between. The CDR3 totals 15 residues. The CDR3 sequence: CASSSGTKSSYEQYF. The CDR3 nucleotides read TGTGCCAGCAGCTCCGGGACAAAGAGCTCCTACGAGCAGTACTTC.

This chain joins TRBV6-5 and TRBJ1-5; D not resolved. The V and J ends lost 0 bases and 7 bases respectively, with 13 bases between them. In germline, CDR1 is MNHEY, CDR2 SVGAGI. This CDR3 has 15 residues. CDR3 loop: CASSYSSAFLQPQHF. The CDR3, as DNA: TGTGCCAGCAGTTACTCTTCCGCGTTTCTACAGCCCCAGCATTTT.

V is TRBV15 and J is TRBJ2-7, with D possibly matching TRBD2 (5 bases). The CDR3 contains 15 residues. V was shortened by 4 bases and J by 5 bases, with 18 bases between the two germline ends. Germline CDR1 and CDR2: LNHNV and YYDKDF (reference sequence). The CDR3 nucleotides are TGTGCCACCAGCAAACGGCAGGCCCTCGGGAACGAGCAGTACTTC. It encodes CATSKRQALGNEQYF.

The gene calls are TRBV15 and TRBJ2-5, with D uncertain. The DNA end is a closer match to TRBJ2-7, so the J assignment may be wrong. In germline, CDR1 is LNHNV, CDR2 YYDKDF (reference sequence). The CDR3 covers 15 residues. The CDR3 bases are TGTGCCACCAGCAGAGATCCGGTCAGCTCCTACGAGCAGTACTTC. It is translated as CATSRDPVSSYEQYF.

Remarks on this clone: One junction end disagrees with the germline gene, perhaps due to a read error. The chain couples TRBV3-1 (or the pseudogene TRBV3-2) to TRBJ2-7; the D gene is possibly TRBD2 (6 bases). The CDR3 runs 9 residues. Per germline, CDR1 LGHDT and CDR2 YNNKEL (reference sequence). The DNA of the CDR3 is TGTGCCAGCAGCCGCTGGGGGGAATTC. Protein sequence: CASSRWGEF.

The rearrangement joins TRBV7-8 to TRBJ1-5, with D possibly matching TRBD1 (6 bases). CDR1 is SGHVS and CDR2 is FQNEAQ in the germline V gene. Trimming shortened V by 5 bases and J by 7 bases, and 18 bases separated the two germline ends. There are 15 residues in the CDR3. The CDR3 nucleotides read TGTGCCAGCAGCCCCGGGACGGGGGCGGGCCAGCCCCAGCATTTT. Its translation is CASSPGTGAGQPQHF.

The CDR3, as DNA: TGTGCCAGCAGTGAAGGTTTATGGGCCGCCCGGGCTAACGAGCAGTACTTC. This sequence encodes CASSEGLWAARANEQYF. This sequence joins TRBV2 and TRBJ2-7; D not resolved. Germline-derived CDR1 and CDR2 are SNHLY and FYNNEI. V lost 1 base and J 5 bases, leaving 21 bases between the germline ends. The CDR3 has 17 residues. Based on the CDR3 plus reference TRBV2 and TRBJ2-7, the full variable domain is EPEVTQTPSHQVTQMGQEVILRCVPISNHLYFYWYRQILGQKVEFLVSFYNNEISEKSEIFDDQFSVERPDGSNFTLKIRSTKLEDSAMYFCASSEGLWAARANEQYFGPGTRLTVT.

The rearrangement joins TRBV19 to TRBJ2-3; 9 bases agree with TRBD1. The ends lost 3 bases at V and 5 bases at J; junction bases unmatched: 12. Germline V gives CDR1 LNHDA, CDR2 SQIVND (reference sequence). The CDR3 spans 17 residues. CDR3 nucleotides: TGTGCCAGTAGTATCGACACCCCGGGACAGGGCAGAGATACGCAGTATTTT. Amino acids: CASSIDTPGQGRDTQYF.

The genes are TRBV7-2 and TRBJ1-6; 7 bases match TRBD1. With V trimmed by 3 bases and J by 5 bases, 4 bases remained unmatched. Germline V gene lookup returns CDR1 SGHTA and CDR2 FQGNSA. The length of the CDR3 is 15 residues. CDR3 bases: TGTGCCAGCAGCTTGGGACAGCTCAATAATTCACCCCTCCACTTT. Its protein product is CASSLGQLNNSPLHF.

This clone was detected only a few times. This chain uses TRBV25-1 with TRBJ1-2; a weak D match, TRBD1 (6 bases). This CDR3 has 12 amino acids. The germline CDR1 and CDR2 sequences are MGHDK and SYGVNS. Trimming left V 5 bases short and J 7 bases short, with 11 bases between. The CDR3 nucleotides are TGTGCCAGCAGTCCACAGGGTGTTGGCTACACCTTC. Protein: CASSPQGVGYTF.

The rearrangement links TRBV27 to TRBJ1-2, with D possibly being TRBD1 (5 bases). The V end lost 5 bases, the J end lost 8 bases, and 12 bases lay between the germline ends. Per germline, CDR1 MNHEY and CDR2 SMNVEV (reference sequence). The CDR3 is 12 amino acids. DNA of the CDR3: TGTGCCAGCAGTCCGGGACGTTCCGGCTACACCTTC. This encodes CASSPGRSGYTF.

This clone appeared a few times. The chain is built from TRBV11-1 and TRBJ2-2; D is undetermined. Germline CDR1 reads SGHAT; CDR2 reads FQDESV (reference sequence). V was clipped by 5 bases and J by 1 base, with 11 bases between them. The CDR3 has 15 amino acids. This CDR3 reads CASSLRALNTGELFF. The CDR3 DNA is TGTGCCAGCAGCCTTAGGGCCCTGAACACCGGGGAGCTGTTTTTT. The whole variable domain, remainder taken from reference TRBV11-1 and TRBJ2-2, is EAEVAQSPRYKITEKSQAVAFWCDPISGHATLYWYRQILGQGPELLVQFQDESVVDDSQLPKDRFSAERLKGVDSTLKIQPAELGDSAMYLCASSLRALNTGELFFGEGSRLTVL.

This clone was detected once. The J gene is TRBJ2-1, the V gene TRBV5-6, with D perhaps being TRBD1 or TRBD2 (6 bases each). The CDR3 spans 17 residues. V was pared by 0 bases and J by 0 bases, with 13 bases between. CDR1 and CDR2 from the germline V gene are SGHDT and YYEEEE. The CDR3 DNA sequence: TGTGCCAGCAGCTTGGCCAGGGGCGGGGTCTCCTACAATGAGCAGTTCTTC. Translated: CASSLARGGVSYNEQFF.

The genes are TRBV2 and TRBJ2-3; D is undetermined. V lost 8 bases to trimming and J lost 9 bases, with 12 bases between them. This CDR3 spans 11 amino acids. The germline CDR1 and CDR2 sequences are SNHLY and FYNNEI. The CDR3 region has the DNA TGTGCCAGCCTCCAACAGATAACGCAGTATTTT. Translation gives CASLQQITQYF.

In this sample, this clone turned up once. J is TRBJ1-5 and V is TRBV6-6; D unclear. V was trimmed by 2 bases and J by 6 bases, leaving 8 bases between them. Germline V gene sequence: CDR1 MNHNY, CDR2 SVGAGI (reference sequence). The CDR3 spans 13 residues. The CDR3 DNA sequence: TGTGCCAGCAGTTACAGGGAAGCTCAGCCCCAGCATTTT. The encoded protein is CASSYREAQPQHF.

V gene TRBV5-1 combines with J gene TRBJ1-5; tentatively, D is TRBD1 (6 bases). This CDR3 has 14 amino acids. The germline V gene encodes CDR1 SGHRS and CDR2 YFSETQ. V was trimmed by 2 bases and J by 5 bases, leaving 11 bases between them. CDR3 region: CASSLGQSDQPQHF. In DNA form, the CDR3 reads TGCGCCAGCAGCTTAGGACAGAGCGATCAGCCCCAGCATTTT.

The V and J genes are TRBV6-1 and TRBJ2-7; no reliable D call. V lost 1 base and J 4 bases, leaving 8 bases between the germline ends. The CDR3 is 13 residues long. Germline V lookup: CDR1 MNHNS, CDR2 SASEGT. The CDR3 spells CASSEGFLYEQYF. The CDR3 DNA is TGTGCCAGCAGTGAAGGGTTCTTATACGAGCAGTACTTC.

This sequence joins TRBV9 and TRBJ2-2; possible D gene TRBD2, 6 bases. The ends were cut back, 4 bases at V and 7 bases at J, with 8 bases in the middle. Germline CDR1 SGDLS, CDR2 YYNGEE. The CDR3 consists of 12 residues. The CDR3 region is CASSSEGGELFF. For the CDR3, the DNA is TGTGCCAGCAGCTCGGAGGGCGGGGAGCTGTTTTTT. Looking up the rest from reference TRBV9 and TRBJ2-2 gives the full variable domain: DSGVTQTPKHLITATGQRVTLRCSPRSGDLSVYWYQQSLDQGLQFLIQYYNGEERAKGNILERFSAQQFPDLHSELNLSSLELGDSALYFCASSSEGGELFFGEGSRLTVL.